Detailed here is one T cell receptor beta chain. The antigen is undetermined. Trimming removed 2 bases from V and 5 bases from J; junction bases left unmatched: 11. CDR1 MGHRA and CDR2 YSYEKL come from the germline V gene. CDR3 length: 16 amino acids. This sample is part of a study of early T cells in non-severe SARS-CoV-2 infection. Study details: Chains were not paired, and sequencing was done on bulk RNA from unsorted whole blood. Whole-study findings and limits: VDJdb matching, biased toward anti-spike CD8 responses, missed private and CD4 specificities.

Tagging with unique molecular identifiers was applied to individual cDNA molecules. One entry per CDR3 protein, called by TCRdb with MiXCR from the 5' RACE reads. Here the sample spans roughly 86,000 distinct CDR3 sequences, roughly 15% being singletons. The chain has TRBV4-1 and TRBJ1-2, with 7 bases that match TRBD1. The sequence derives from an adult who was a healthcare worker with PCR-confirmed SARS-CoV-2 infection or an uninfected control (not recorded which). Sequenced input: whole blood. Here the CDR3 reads CASSQRLDRADYGYTF. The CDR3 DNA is TGCGCCAGCAGCCAAAGACTCGACAGGGCCGATTATGGCTACACCTTC.